The clone carrying this T cell receptor (beta chain) appeared once. A CD45RA+ naive subset and a CD45RA-negative memory subset were split from CD4+ cells. The data were taken from a study of shared clonotypes between healthy human individuals. Germline CDR1 and CDR2: SGHRS and YFSETQ. The V end was cut by 5 bases, the J end by 4 bases, with 7 bases between. The CDR3 is 12 residues long. Libraries were prepared by immunoSEQ multiplex PCR; TCRdb keeps only in-frame clonotypes and omits some of them. The sample consists of over 1.5 million clones, roughly 98% of them appearing once. The sequencing input was naive CD4+ T cells sorted from blood. As to subset: CD45RA+ positively selected. This chain links TRBV5-1 with TRBJ1-3, with D perhaps TRBD1 (5 bases). The sequence was obtained from a man younger than 45 in good health. This chain's CDR3 is CASRGDGNTIYF. The CDR3 coding sequence is TGCGCCAGCAGAGGGGACGGAAACACCATATATTTT.